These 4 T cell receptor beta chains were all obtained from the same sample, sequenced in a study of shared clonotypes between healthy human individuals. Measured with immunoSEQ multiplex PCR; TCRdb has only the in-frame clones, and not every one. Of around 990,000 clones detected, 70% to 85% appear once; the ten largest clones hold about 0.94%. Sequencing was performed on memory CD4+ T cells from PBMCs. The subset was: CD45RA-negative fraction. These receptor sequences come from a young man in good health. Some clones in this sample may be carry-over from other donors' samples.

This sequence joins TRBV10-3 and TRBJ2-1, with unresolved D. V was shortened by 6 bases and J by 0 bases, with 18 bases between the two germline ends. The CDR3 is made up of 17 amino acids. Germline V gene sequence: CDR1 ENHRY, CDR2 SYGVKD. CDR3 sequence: CAIRIPLHSCSYNEQFF. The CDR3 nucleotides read TGTGCCATCAGGATACCTCTGCATTCCTGCTCCTACAATGAGCAGTTCTTC.

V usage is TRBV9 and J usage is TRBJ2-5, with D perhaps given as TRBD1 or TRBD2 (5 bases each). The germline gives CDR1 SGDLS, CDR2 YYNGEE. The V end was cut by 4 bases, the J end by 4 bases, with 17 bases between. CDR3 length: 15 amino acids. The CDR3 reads CASSPRGPHGETQYF. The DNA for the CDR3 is TGTGCCAGCAGCCCACGGGGACCTCACGGAGAGACCCAGTACTTC.

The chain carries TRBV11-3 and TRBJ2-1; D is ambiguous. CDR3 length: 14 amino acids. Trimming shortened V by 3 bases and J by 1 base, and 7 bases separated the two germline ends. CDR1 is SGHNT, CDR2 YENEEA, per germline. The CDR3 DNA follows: TGTGCCAGCAGCTTTTCGGAGTCCTACAATGAGCAGTTCTTC. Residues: CASSFSESYNEQFF.

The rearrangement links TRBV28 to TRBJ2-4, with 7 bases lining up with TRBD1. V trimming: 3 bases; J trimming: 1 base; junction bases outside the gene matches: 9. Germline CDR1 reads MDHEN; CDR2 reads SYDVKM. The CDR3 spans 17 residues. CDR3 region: CASSFRQGVGAKNIQYF. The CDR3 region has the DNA TGTGCCAGCAGTTTTCGCCAGGGGGTTGGGGCCAAAAACATTCAGTACTTC.